Each of the 4 T cell receptor beta chains below was sequenced from the same sample in a study of blood T cells in healthy people across ages. Next came a second PCR, run for about 7 to 12 cycles, which used a sample-barcoded 5' primer along with a J-beta primer mix. MiXCR was run by TCRdb on the 5' RACE reads, yielding one entry per CDR3 protein. This sample has about 570,000 distinct CDR3 sequences, with roughly a quarter found just once. Specimen: blood. These TCRs come from a woman in her 70s in good health.

This chain joins TRBV9 and TRBJ1-3; no definite D call. Germline V gene data show CDR1 as SGDLS and CDR2 as YYNGEE. The CDR3 contains 13 residues. V was clipped by 4 bases and J by 2 bases, with 7 bases between them. For the CDR3, the DNA is TGTGCCAGCAGCACCGTACCTGGAAACACCATATATTTT. As protein: CASSTVPGNTIYF.

The table lists this clonotype with a few counts. This rearrangement joins TRBV6-2 or TRBV6-3 to TRBJ2-5; 10 nucleotides line up with TRBD2. This CDR3 has 17 amino acids. The germline V gene encodes CDR1 MNHEY and CDR2 SVGEGT. Trimming removed 3 bases from V and 5 bases from J; junction bases left unmatched: 12. The CDR3: CASSYFTSGDFLETQYF. CDR3 nucleotides: TGTGCCAGCAGTTATTTCACTAGCGGGGACTTCTTGGAGACCCAGTACTTC.

The rearrangement joins TRBV11-1 to TRBJ1-2, with TRBD1 matching over 8 bases. Germline trimming cut 5 bases from V and 2 bases from J; bases unmatched to any gene: 7. Germline assignment: CDR1 SGHAT and CDR2 FQDESV (reference sequence). There are 15 residues in the CDR3. CDR3: CASSVQGGENYGYTF. CDR3 coding DNA: TGTGCCAGCAGCGTACAGGGGGGAGAAAACTATGGCTACACCTTC.

Many counts were recorded for this clonotype. V usage is TRBV4-2 and J usage is TRBJ1-5; no clear D. Germline loops: CDR1 LGHNA, CDR2 YNFKEQ. The CDR3 runs to 14 residues. Trimming left V 1 base short and J 7 bases short, with 11 bases between. CDR3 region: CASSQVGTEQPQHF. The CDR3, as DNA: TGTGCCAGCAGCCAAGTGGGAACAGAACAGCCCCAGCATTTT.